The 27 T cell receptor beta chains in this list originate from one sample, sequenced in a study of shared clonotypes between healthy human individuals. This table comes from immunoSEQ multiplex PCR, and its TCRdb copy is limited to in-frame clones, with some not included. The sample yields 2,500,000 or so clones, roughly 92% seen once. Sequencing was done on a sample of naive CD4+ T cells sorted from blood. The sample's subset: CD45RA+ positively selected. These receptors were collected from a man younger than 35 in good health.

V gene TRBV7-8 combines with J gene TRBJ2-1; TRBD2 agrees at 9 bases. Germline V gives CDR1 SGHVS, CDR2 FQNEAQ. CDR3 length: 14 residues. Germline trimming cut 4 bases from V and 7 bases from J; bases unmatched to any gene: 5. The CDR3: CASSSQLAGNEQFF. In DNA, the CDR3 is TGTGCCAGCAGCTCCCAACTAGCGGGTAATGAGCAGTTCTTC.

The chain combines TRBV4-1 with TRBJ2-1, with 8 bases identical to TRBD1. The germline V gene has CDR1 MGHRA and CDR2 YSYEKL. The CDR3 covers 15 residues. The V gene end was trimmed by 2 bases and the J gene end by 5 bases; junction bases not matched to a gene: 5. The CDR3 region is CASSQPKTGDNEQFF. CDR3 in DNA: TGCGCCAGCAGCCAACCTAAGACAGGGGACAATGAGCAGTTCTTC.

The chain employs TRBV10-3 and TRBJ1-2; 10 bases are shared with TRBD1. CDR3 length: 13 amino acids. Trimming removed 6 bases from V and 3 bases from J; junction bases left unmatched: 1. CDR1 is ENHRY and CDR2 is SYGVKD in the germline V gene. CDR3 sequence: CAISGQGDYGYTF. The CDR3 nucleotides are TGTGCCATCAGCGGACAGGGGGACTATGGCTACACCTTC.

The sample holds a few counts of this clone. V gene TRBV7-9 combines with J gene TRBJ1-1; D perhaps matches TRBD1 (5 bases). V was shortened by 2 bases and J by 7 bases, with 11 bases between the two germline ends. Germline assignment: CDR1 SEHNR and CDR2 FQNEAQ (reference sequence). CDR3 size: 13 residues. The CDR3 sequence: CASSLNGQVEAFF. CDR3 DNA: TGTGCCAGCAGCTTAAACGGACAAGTTGAAGCTTTCTTT.

V gene TRBV18 combines with J gene TRBJ1-1; D is perhaps TRBD1 (5 bases). Trimming removed 2 bases from V and 1 base from J, with 17 bases in between. CDR3 length equals 17 residues. Germline V gives CDR1 KGHSH, CDR2 LQKENI. The CDR3 region has the DNA TGTGCCAGCTCACCATCGTCGGCAGGGTGGGGGAACACTGAAGCTTTCTTT. The encoded protein is CASSPSSAGWGNTEAFF.

The rearrangement uses TRBV5-1 and TRBJ2-1; 9 bases map to TRBD1. The CDR3 consists of 16 residues. V lost 3 bases and J lost 5; bases outside the gene matches: 9. Germline values: CDR1 SGHRS, CDR2 YFSETQ. The CDR3 DNA follows: TGCGCCAGCAGCTCCTGGACAGGGGAAGGGCACAATGAGCAGTTCTTC. Translating gives CASSSWTGEGHNEQFF.

V gene TRBV28 combines with J gene TRBJ1-5; D is unresolved. Germline V gene lookup returns CDR1 MDHEN and CDR2 SYDVKM. The CDR3 has 15 amino acids. V was trimmed by 6 bases and J by 5 bases, leaving 17 bases between them. The DNA for the CDR3 is TGTGCCAGCAGACTAAATGGCCCAGCCGATCAGCCCCAGCATTTT. As protein: CASRLNGPADQPQHF.

This chain joins TRBV9 and TRBJ2-2, with 8 bases identical to TRBD2. With 5 bases clipped from V and 1 base from J, the junction kept 4 bases outside the gene matches. This CDR3 has 15 residues. CDR1 and CDR2 from the germline V gene are SGDLS and YYNGEE. CDR3: CASRETSGNTGELFF. The CDR3 DNA is TGTGCCAGCAGAGAAACTAGCGGGAACACCGGGGAGCTGTTTTTT.

V is TRBV11-2 and J is TRBJ2-7; 8 bases map to TRBD1. V dropped 1 base and J dropped 5; count of bases not matched to a gene: 4. The CDR3 covers 14 residues. From germline, CDR1 is SGHAT and CDR2 FQNNGV. The CDR3 coding sequence is TGTGCCAGCAGCTTAGGTAGGACAGGGAACGAGCAGTACTTC. This gives the protein CASSLGRTGNEQYF. Variable domain in full (rest from reference TRBV11-2 and TRBJ2-7): EAGVAQSPRYKIIEKRQSVAFWCNPISGHATLYWYQQILGQGPKLLIQFQNNGVVDDSQLPKDRFSAERLKGVDSTLKIQPAKLEDSAVYLCASSLGRTGNEQYFGPGTRLTVT.

The rearrangement joins TRBV10-3 to TRBJ2-4, with TRBD1 matching over 8 bases. This CDR3 spans 16 amino acids. V was clipped by 4 bases and J by 4 bases; unmatched bases: 9. The germline V gene has CDR1 ENHRY and CDR2 SYGVKD. In DNA, the CDR3 is TGTGCCATCAGTGTAACAGGGGGGAAGTCAAAAAACATTCAGTACTTC. Protein sequence: CAISVTGGKSKNIQYF.

This clone was detected only a few times. The sample contains more than one DNA sequence encoding this CDR3. The CDR3 region is CASSLSGSSYNEQFF. The CDR3 region has the DNA TGTGCCAGCAGTCTAAGCGGGAGCTCCTACAATGAGCAGTTCTTC. The V call is TRBV27, the J call TRBJ2-1, with 8 positions matching TRBD2. The CDR3 covers 15 residues. V lost 5 bases, J lost 0 bases, and 3 bases stayed unmatched. CDR1 and CDR2 (germline): MNHEY, SMNVEV (reference sequence).

The chain joins TRBV27 to TRBJ2-1; TRBD1 aligns across 7 bases. Germline CDR1 MNHEY, CDR2 SMNVEV (reference sequence). V shed 7 bases, J shed 4 bases, and the junction held 4 bases outside the gene matches. The CDR3 length is 13 residues. Written as DNA, the CDR3 is TGTGCCAGCATCCCGACAGGGTACAATGAGCAGTTCTTC. This codes for CASIPTGYNEQFF.

The V and J genes are TRBV28 and TRBJ2-7, with a possible D match to TRBD2 (6 bases). The ends were cut back, 4 bases at V and 2 bases at J, with 12 bases in the middle. Germline values: CDR1 MDHEN, CDR2 SYDVKM. The CDR3 extends over 14 amino acids. CDR3 nucleotide sequence: TGTGCCAGCAGTTCGGGGACTCTCCCCTACGAGCAGTACTTC. This gives the protein CASSSGTLPYEQYF.

The chain links TRBV10-3 to TRBJ2-3; the match to TRBD2 covers 12 bases. The length of the CDR3 is 16 residues. The junction had 7 bases not matched to a gene; V was cut back by 7 bases and J by 2 bases. Germline V gene data show CDR1 as ENHRY and CDR2 as SYGVKD. The chain's CDR3 is CAITPGLAGFTDTQYF. The CDR3 DNA reads as TGTGCCATCACCCCGGGACTAGCGGGTTTCACAGATACGCAGTATTTT.

The V gene is TRBV6-5, the J gene TRBJ1-2, with D unresolved. In germline, CDR1 is MNHEY, CDR2 SVGAGI. The CDR3 loop spans 12 amino acids. Trimming pared 8 bases from V and 8 bases from J, leaving 15 bases between. CDR3 nucleotides: TGTGCCAGCGGGCCTCTCGGGCGAGGCTACACCTTC. This sequence encodes CASGPLGRGYTF.

This clone was seen just once. The CDR3 DNA is TGCGCCAGCAGCCCCCAAGACACAGATACGCAGTATTTT. As protein: CASSPQDTDTQYF. This chain uses TRBV5-1 with TRBJ2-3; D gene uncertain. This CDR3 has 13 amino acids. V lost 4 bases and J lost 2, with 8 bases in between. Per the germline V gene, CDR1 is SGHRS and CDR2 is YFSETQ.

The chain employs TRBV7-9 and TRBJ2-5, with a possible D match to TRBD2 (5 bases). CDR1 SEHNR and CDR2 FQNEAQ come from the germline V gene (reference sequence). The CDR3 spans 11 residues. Trimming removed 5 bases from V and 11 bases from J, with 12 bases in between. Written as DNA, the CDR3 is TGTGCCAGCAGCCGACCGGGGATTCAGTACTTC. Its protein product is CASSRPGIQYF.

The J gene is TRBJ2-7, the V gene TRBV11-1, with TRBD1 matching over 8 bases. Trimming cost V 1 base and J 5 bases; bases outside gene matches: 16. CDR1 and CDR2 (germline): SGHAT, FQDESV (reference sequence). This CDR3 has 18 amino acids. In DNA, the CDR3 is TGTGCCAGCAGCTTAGAAGGGACCGGGACAGGCTTCGGGAACGAGCAGTACTTC. Residues: CASSLEGTGTGFGNEQYF. Together with reference TRBV11-1 and TRBJ2-7, the CDR3 gives the full variable domain: EAEVAQSPRYKITEKSQAVAFWCDPISGHATLYWYRQILGQGPELLVQFQDESVVDDSQLPKDRFSAERLKGVDSTLKIQPAELGDSAMYLCASSLEGTGTGFGNEQYFGPGTRLTVT.

The chain links TRBV6-5 to TRBJ1-2, with 10 bases aligning to TRBD1. This CDR3 comprises 15 residues. V lost 0 bases and J lost 4; bases outside the gene matches: 2. The germline CDR1 and CDR2 sequences are MNHEY and SVGAGI. CDR3 nucleotides: TGTGCCAGCAGTTACTCGGGACAGGGGTTCTATGGCTACACCTTC. This sequence encodes CASSYSGQGFYGYTF.

This clone was seen once. The V call is TRBV19, the J call TRBJ2-3, with TRBD1 as a possible D gene (7 bases). Deletions cut 10 bases from V and 4 bases from J, with 18 bases between. The CDR3 is 14 residues long. Germline V gives CDR1 LNHDA, CDR2 SQIVND (reference sequence). CDR3 in amino acids: CATQGGRGADTQYF. The CDR3 nucleotides are TGTGCCACCCAGGGGGGCAGGGGGGCAGATACGCAGTATTTT.

This clone was detected only a few times. The J gene is TRBJ2-2, the V gene TRBV29-1; D call uncertain. Germline CDR1 and CDR2: SQVTM and ANQGSEA. The CDR3 spans 13 residues. Trimming stripped 3 bases from V and 5 bases from J, with 10 bases between. CDR3 loop: CSVESGRTGELFF. CDR3 bases: TGCAGCGTTGAGTCCGGGCGAACCGGGGAGCTGTTTTTT.

On this clone: The identical CDR3 is also encoded by other nucleotide sequences in the sample. This chain links TRBV5-4 with TRBJ1-6; D remains unclear. This CDR3 spans 15 amino acids. Per the germline V gene, CDR1 is SGHNT and CDR2 is YYREEE (reference sequence). Trimming cost V 0 bases and J 7 bases, with 11 bases left between them. The CDR3 bases are TGTGCCAGCAGCTTGGGTGGGCAGGTAAATTCACCCCTCCACTTT. Translating it yields CASSLGGQVNSPLHF.

The V call is TRBV5-1, the J call TRBJ2-3; 12 bases map to TRBD2. V dropped 4 bases and J dropped 1; count of bases not matched to a gene: 16. Germline lookup yields CDR1 SGHRS and CDR2 YFSETQ. The CDR3 is 20 amino acids. The CDR3 coding sequence is TGCGCCAGCAGCCGCGGGAGGACTAGCGGGGCCTCCTTGGGCACAGATACGCAGTATTTT. It yields the protein CASSRGRTSGASLGTDTQYF.

The rearrangement links TRBV5-5 to TRBJ2-3; D not resolved. Germline values: CDR1 SGHKS, CDR2 YYEKEE (reference sequence). Trimming pared 5 bases from V and 0 bases from J, leaving 13 bases between. The CDR3 sequence is 15 residues long. CDR3 protein: CASRPDRVSTDTQYF. The CDR3 DNA sequence: TGTGCCAGCAGGCCGGACCGAGTAAGCACAGATACGCAGTATTTT.

This clone showed up just once. The rearrangement links TRBV11-2 to TRBJ2-7; D remains unclear. V was trimmed by 2 bases and J by 7 bases, leaving 9 bases between them. In germline, CDR1 is SGHAT, CDR2 FQNNGV. The CDR3 extends over 12 amino acids. The chain's CDR3 is CASSLFQREQYF. CDR3 coding DNA: TGTGCCAGCAGCTTATTCCAGAGGGAGCAGTACTTC.

The J gene is TRBJ2-5, the V gene TRBV6-5; 7 positions match TRBD1. The DNA end is more similar to TRBJ2-7, so the J call may be wrong. Germline V gene data show CDR1 as MNHEY and CDR2 as SVGAGI. The CDR3 has 15 amino acids. CDR3 in DNA: TGTGCCAGCAGTTACTCGACAGGGTTAGCCTACGAGCAGTACTTC. Translation: CASSYSTGLAYEQYF.

The chain combines TRBV7-2 with TRBJ2-7; no definite D call. CDR3 size: 12 residues. Trimming removed 4 bases from V and 7 bases from J, with 11 bases in between. CDR1 is SGHTA and CDR2 is FQGNSA in the germline V gene. This CDR3 is CASSSPVREQYF. The CDR3 DNA follows: TGTGCCAGCAGCTCCCCGGTAAGAGAGCAGTACTTC.